These T cell receptor beta chains were read from a single sample in a study of CD8 T cells in ankylosing spondylitis. TCRdb fed the 5' RACE reads into MiXCR, producing one record per CDR3 protein. The repertoire includes about 420,000 distinct CDR3 sequences, approximately 20% of them detected once, and around 17% sits in the top ten. Specimen: blood, either unsorted or a sorted T cell fraction (not recorded which). The receptors stem from a male donor with ankylosing spondylitis. The CDR3 runs from the conserved cysteine through the conserved F or W. A D gene is named only where the DNA matches it firmly. Clone sizes are given selectively: once, few, many, or a class where the clone is expanded.

TRBJ2-1,TRBV3-1,few,NA,CASSQRPGQYNEQFF,TGTGCCAGCAGCCAACGCCCTGGACAGTACAATGAGCAGTTCTTC
TRBJ1-2,TRBV5-1,NA,TRBD1,CASSLVPGQGSYGYTF,TGCGCCAGCAGCTTGGTTCCGGGACAGGGGTCCTATGGCTACACCTTC
TRBJ2-3,TRBV18,NA,TRBD2,CASSPSGSSDTQYF,TGTGCCAGCTCACCTAGCGGGAGCTCAGATACGCAGTATTTT
TRBJ2-7,TRBV29-1,few,NA,CSVQSRRSTYEQYF,TGCAGCGTCCAGTCGCGGCGGTCGACGTACGAGCAGTACTTC
TRBJ2-2,TRBV12-3/TRBV12-4,few,NA,CASSSGFTGELFF,TGTGCCAGCAGTTCCGGATTCACCGGGGAGCTGTTTTTT
TRBJ2-7,TRBV5-1,NA,NA,CASSSATLPGEQYF,TGCGCCAGCAGCTCAGCCACACTACCGGGCGAGCAGTACTTC
TRBJ2-1,TRBV20-1,few,TRBD2,CSAISELAAPNEQFF,TGCAGTGCTATCTCCGAACTAGCGGCCCCCAATGAGCAGTTCTTC
TRBJ2-7,TRBV5-1,few,NA,CASSLTSPTYEQYF,TGCGCCAGCAGCTTGACTAGCCCTACCTACGAGCAGTACTTC
TRBJ1-5,TRBV7-9,NA,NA,CASSFSSGNQPQHF,TGTGCCAGCAGCTTCTCCAGCGGGAATCAGCCCCAGCATTTT
TRBJ2-2,TRBV7-3,NA,NA,CASSSTSAGELFF,TGTGCCAGCAGTTCGACATCCGCCGGGGAGCTGTTTTTT
TRBJ1-2,TRBV28,few,TRBD1,CASRGDSGYTF,TGTGCCAGCAGGGGGGACAGCGGCTACACCTTC
TRBJ1-5,TRBV2,NA,TRBD1,CASSESGTGAQPQHF,TGTGCCAGCAGTGAATCGGGGACAGGGGCTCAGCCCCAGCATTTT
TRBJ1-5,TRBV20-1,NA,TRBD1,CSALEDRDYQPQHF,TGCAGTGCTCTCGAGGACAGGGACTATCAGCCCCAGCATTTT
TRBJ2-1,TRBV10-3,NA,TRBD2,CAISPLAGDSYNEQFF,TGTGCCATCAGCCCACTAGCGGGAGATTCGTACAATGAGCAGTTCTTC
TRBJ1-1,TRBV7-6,few,NA,CASSTGQNTEAFF,TGTGCCAGCAGCACGGGACAGAACACTGAAGCTTTCTTT
TRBJ2-6,TRBV19,NA,NA,CASSAFPMDSSGANVLTF,TGTGCCAGTAGTGCCTTCCCCATGGACAGCTCTGGGGCCAACGTCCTGACTTTC
TRBJ2-1,TRBV5-1,few,TRBD1,CASSFGQGGLGEQFF,TGCGCCAGCAGCTTTGGACAGGGGGGACTCGGAGAGCAGTTCTTC
TRBJ2-1,TRBV12-3/TRBV12-4,many,NA,CASSLPGGSGEQFF,TGTGCCAGCAGCTTGCCTGGGGGGTCAGGTGAGCAGTTCTTC
TRBJ2-3,TRBV20-1,NA,NA,CSAPVDLSTSEDTQYF,TGCAGTGCTCCGGTGGACCTATCTACAAGTGAAGATACGCAGTATTTT
TRBJ1-5,TRBV28,few,TRBD1,CASSPRPVDRVRQPQHF,TGTGCCAGCAGTCCGCGTCCCGTTGACAGGGTTAGGCAGCCCCAGCATTTT
TRBJ2-5,TRBV7-9,NA,NA,CASSLVGVRGETQYF,TGTGCCAGCAGCTTAGTTGGGGTCAGGGGAGAGACCCAGTACTTC
TRBJ2-2,TRBV5-1,NA,TRBD2,CASSLETSGRVAGELFF,TGCGCCAGCAGCTTAGAAACTAGCGGGAGAGTGGCCGGGGAGCTGTTTTTT
TRBJ2-4,TRBV21-1,few,NA,CASWVAKNIQYF,TGTGCCAGTTGGGTGGCCAAAAACATTCAGTACTTC
TRBJ2-1,TRBV7-6,NA,TRBD2,CASSLVGGREDEQFF,TGTGCCAGCAGCTTAGTTGGCGGGAGGGAGGATGAGCAGTTCTTC
TRBJ2-1,TRBV20-1,once,TRBD2,CSARVGGSNEQFF,TGCAGTGCTAGAGTAGGCGGGAGCAATGAGCAGTTCTTC
TRBJ2-1,TRBV11-2,NA,NA,CASRSPRGETYNEQFF,TGTGCCAGCAGATCGCCTAGGGGAGAGACCTACAATGAGCAGTTCTTC
TRBJ2-1,TRBV3-1,NA,NA,CASSQDVPNEQFF,TGTGCCAGCAGCCAAGATGTTCCGAATGAGCAGTTCTTC
TRBJ1-1,TRBV20-1,few,NA,CSAKGIRENTEAFF,TGCAGTGCTAAAGGGATAAGGGAGAACACTGAAGCTTTCTTT
TRBJ1-3,TRBV6-5,few,NA,CASSHHSRVLTGNTIYF,TGTGCCAGCAGTCACCACTCCCGCGTATTGACTGGAAACACCATATATTTT
TRBJ1-5,TRBV12-3/TRBV12-4,few,TRBD1,CASGKTGRPQHF,TGTGCCAGCGGAAAGACAGGGAGGCCCCAGCATTTT
TRBJ2-5,TRBV28,NA,NA,CASSLADPGGQETQYF,TGTGCCAGCAGTTTAGCGGACCCAGGCGGCCAAGAGACCCAGTACTTC
TRBJ1-1,TRBV12-3/TRBV12-4,NA,NA,CASSPHGKGDTEAFF,TGTGCCAGCAGTCCACACGGGAAGGGGGACACTGAAGCTTTCTTT
TRBJ2-1,TRBV11-3,few,NA,CASSFAYEQFF,TGTGCCAGCAGCTTCGCATACGAGCAGTTCTTC
TRBJ2-3,TRBV20-1,few,TRBD1,CSAGQVPPDTQYF,TGCAGTGCTGGACAGGTCCCCCCAGATACGCAGTATTTT
TRBJ2-1,TRBV7-3,NA,TRBD2,CASSPKRGVSHEQFF,TGTGCCAGCAGCCCAAAGCGGGGAGTGAGCCATGAGCAGTTCTTC
TRBJ2-7,TRBV7-2,NA,NA,CASSLGAGDLYEQYF,TGTGCCAGCAGCTTAGGAGCGGGTGATCTCTACGAGCAGTACTTC
TRBJ2-2,TRBV10-3,NA,NA,CAISAGDQNTGELFF,TGTGCCATCAGTGCAGGGGACCAGAACACCGGGGAGCTGTTTTTT
TRBJ2-5,TRBV29-1,many,NA,CSVRDSAGETQYF,TGCAGCGTGAGGGACTCGGCTGGAGAGACCCAGTACTTC
TRBJ2-3,TRBV7-9,NA,TRBD1,CASSYPGQGPRGDTQYF,TGTGCCAGCAGCTACCCGGGACAGGGGCCTCGGGGAGATACGCAGTATTTT
TRBJ1-5,TRBV7-2,many,TRBD1,CASSPQGSNQPQHF,TGTGCCAGCAGCCCACAGGGGAGCAATCAGCCCCAGCATTTT
TRBJ2-7,TRBV3-1,NA,NA,CASSQAATYEQYF,TGTGCCAGCAGCCAAGCCGCTACCTACGAGCAGTACTTC
TRBJ2-1,TRBV20-1,NA,TRBD2,CSARKAGGPSGNEQFF,TGCAGTGCTAGGAAAGCGGGAGGGCCTTCTGGCAATGAGCAGTTCTTC
TRBJ1-4,TRBV5-8,few,TRBD1,CASSVRQGNEKLFF,TGTGCCAGCAGCGTTCGACAGGGGAATGAAAAACTGTTTTTT
TRBJ1-2,TRBV30,NA,NA,CAWSRQTLYGYTF,TGTGCCTGGAGCCGACAGACCCTCTATGGCTACACCTTC
TRBJ1-5,TRBV10-3,few,TRBD1,CAISETGGGKPQHF,TGTGCCATCAGTGAAACAGGGGGCGGCAAGCCCCAGCATTTT
TRBJ2-1,TRBV6-5,NA,TRBD1,CASSYRDSQIRNEQFF,TGTGCCAGCAGTTATCGGGACAGCCAGATCCGCAATGAGCAGTTCTTC
TRBJ2-4,TRBV20-1,few,TRBD2,CSAGGRGENIQYF,TGCAGTGCGGGCGGGAGAGGTGAAAACATTCAGTACTTC
TRBJ1-5,TRBV2,few,NA,CASRLARGMSNQPQHF,TGTGCCAGCAGATTGGCCAGGGGAATGAGCAATCAGCCCCAGCATTTT
TRBJ1-4,TRBV3-1,few,NA,CASSQDGGFSEKLFF,TGTGCCAGCAGCCAAGATGGAGGGTTTTCCGAAAAACTGTTTTTT
TRBJ2-1,TRBV10-3,NA,TRBD2,CATGGGSSYNEQFF,TGTGCCACGGGTGGCGGGAGCTCCTACAATGAGCAGTTCTTC
TRBJ2-7,TRBV7-3,NA,NA,CASSLSDQYEQYF,TGTGCCAGCAGCCTCTCAGATCAGTACGAGCAGTACTTC
TRBJ2-3,TRBV5-1,NA,NA,CASSYEHPSTDTQYF,TGCGCCAGCAGCTATGAGCATCCTAGCACAGATACGCAGTATTTT
TRBJ2-2,TRBV15,NA,TRBD1,CATRTGVNTGELFF,TGTGCCACTCGGACAGGGGTTAACACCGGGGAGCTGTTTTTT